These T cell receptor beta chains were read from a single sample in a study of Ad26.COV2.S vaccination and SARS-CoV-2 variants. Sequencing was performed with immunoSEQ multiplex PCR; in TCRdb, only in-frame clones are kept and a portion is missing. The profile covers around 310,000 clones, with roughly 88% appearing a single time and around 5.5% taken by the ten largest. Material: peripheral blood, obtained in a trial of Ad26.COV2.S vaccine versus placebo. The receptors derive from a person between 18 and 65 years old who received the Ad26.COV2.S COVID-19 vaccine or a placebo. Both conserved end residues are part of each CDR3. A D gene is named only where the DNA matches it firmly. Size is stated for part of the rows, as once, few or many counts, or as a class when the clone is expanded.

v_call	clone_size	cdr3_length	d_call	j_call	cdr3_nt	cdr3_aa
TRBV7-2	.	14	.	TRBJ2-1	TGTGCCAGCACCCAGTGGGGGGACCACAATGAGCAGTTCTTC	CASTQWGDHNEQFF
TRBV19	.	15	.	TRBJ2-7	TGTGCCAGTAGTATCGTCGACGGGGGGCCCTACGAGCAGTACTTC	CASSIVDGGPYEQYF
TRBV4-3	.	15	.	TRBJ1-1	TGCGCCAGCAGCCAAGTCGCCGGAGCGAACACTGAAGCTTTCTTT	CASSQVAGANTEAFF
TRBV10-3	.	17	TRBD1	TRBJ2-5	TGTGCCATCAGTGACGGAAGAGGGAGGACAGGGGAAGAGACCCAGTACTTC	CAISDGRGRTGEETQYF
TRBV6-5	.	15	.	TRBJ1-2	TGTGCCAGCAGCCGTCTCAGAGGGGGGATGAGAGGCTACACCTTC	CASSRLRGGMRGYTF
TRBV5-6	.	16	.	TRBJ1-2	TGTGCCAGCAGCTTCGGGGACACCGATTCAATCTATGGCTACACCTTC	CASSFGDTDSIYGYTF
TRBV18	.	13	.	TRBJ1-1	TGTGCCAGCCCGAGAACAGGGCGAACTGAAGCTTTCTTT	CASPRTGRTEAFF
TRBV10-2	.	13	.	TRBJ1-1	TGCGCCAGCAGAGTGTCCTCAGGGACTGAAGCTTTCTTT	CASRVSSGTEAFF
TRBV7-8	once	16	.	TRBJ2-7	TGTGCCAGCAGCTTAGCCTGGCCAGGGGGAGGCTACGAGCAGTACTTC	CASSLAWPGGGYEQYF
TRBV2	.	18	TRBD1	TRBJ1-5	TGTGCCAGCAGTGACTTCGGGACAGCTGGATATAGCAATCAGCCCCAGCATTTT	CASSDFGTAGYSNQPQHF
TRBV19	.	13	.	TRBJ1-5	TGTGCCAGTAGTAGTATGGGCAATCAGCCCCAGCATTTT	CASSSMGNQPQHF
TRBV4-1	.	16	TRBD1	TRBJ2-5	TGCGCCAGCAGCCTACGGGACAGATCGTACCAAGAGACCCAGTACTTC	CASSLRDRSYQETQYF
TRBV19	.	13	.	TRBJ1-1	TGTGCCAGTAGAACAGCCTTGAACACTGAAGCTTTCTTT	CASRTALNTEAFF
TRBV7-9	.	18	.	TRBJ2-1	TGTGCCAGCAGCTTAGGTCGGGGGGCAGGGACCCATTACAATGAGCAGTTCTTC	CASSLGRGAGTHYNEQFF
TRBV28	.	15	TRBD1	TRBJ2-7	TGTGCCAGCAGTCTTCTGGACAGGAGGTGGAACGAGCAGTACTTC	CASSLLDRRWNEQYF
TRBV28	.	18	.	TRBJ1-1	TGTGCCAGCAGTTTTATCCAAGGTTCTATCGGGGGGCTCACTGAAGCTTTCTTT	CASSFIQGSIGGLTEAFF
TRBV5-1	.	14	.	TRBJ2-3	TGCGCCAGCAGCCTCCGGACTCGTTCGGATACGCAGTATTTT	CASSLRTRSDTQYF
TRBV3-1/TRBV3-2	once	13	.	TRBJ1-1	TGTGCCAGCAGCCAATTAGAACAGACAGAAGCTTTCTTT	CASSQLEQTEAFF
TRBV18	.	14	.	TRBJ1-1	TGTGCCAGCTCACCTCTTTTAGTGGATTCTGAAGCTTTCTTT	CASSPLLVDSEAFF
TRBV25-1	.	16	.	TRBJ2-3	TGTGCCAGCAGCCCCCTTGGGCAGTTCAGTGCAGATACGCAGTATTTT	CASSPLGQFSADTQYF
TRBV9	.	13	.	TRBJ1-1	TGTGCCAGCAGCGTATTCTCAGCCACTGAAGCTTTCTTT	CASSVFSATEAFF
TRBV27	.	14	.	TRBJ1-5	TGTGCCACCTCGGACCCTAAGGGGAATCAGCCCCAGCATTTT	CATSDPKGNQPQHF
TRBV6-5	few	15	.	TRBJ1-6	TGTGCCAGCAGTTACGTACAGGGCGGAAGATCACCCCTCCACTTT	CASSYVQGGRSPLHF
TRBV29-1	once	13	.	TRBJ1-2	TGCAGCGTTGTGCCGTTTTCTAACTATGGCTACACCTTC	CSVVPFSNYGYTF
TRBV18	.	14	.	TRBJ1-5	TGTGCCAGCTCACCACCGGGTAGCAATCAGCCCCAGCATTTT	CASSPPGSNQPQHF
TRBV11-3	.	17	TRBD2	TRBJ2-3	TGTGCCAGCAGCTTGGGGGCGGTAGCGGGGGGTGCAGATACGCAGTATTTT	CASSLGAVAGGADTQYF
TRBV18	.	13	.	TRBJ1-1	TGTGCCAGCTCAGGTCAGGGGTCAACTGAAGCTTTCTTT	CASSGQGSTEAFF
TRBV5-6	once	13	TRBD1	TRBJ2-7	TGTGCCAGCAGGGGACAGGGCTCCTACGAGCAGTACTTC	CASRGQGSYEQYF
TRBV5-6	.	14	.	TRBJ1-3	TGTGCCAGCAGCTGGTATACTACTGGAAACACCATATATTTT	CASSWYTTGNTIYF
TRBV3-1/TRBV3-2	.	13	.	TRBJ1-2	TGTGCCAGCAGCCAAGGGGTTTCCTATGGCTACACCTTC	CASSQGVSYGYTF
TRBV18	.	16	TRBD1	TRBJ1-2	TGTGCCAGCTCACCAGGGGGGACAGGGAGTTCCTATGGCTACACCTTC	CASSPGGTGSSYGYTF
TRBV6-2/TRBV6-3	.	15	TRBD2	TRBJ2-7	TGTGCCAGCAGTCCAATGACTAGCGGCTTTCTCAAGCAGTACTTC	CASSPMTSGFLKQYF
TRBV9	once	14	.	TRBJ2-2	TGTGCCAGCAGCCTTATGACTGTCACCGGGGAGCTGTTTTTT	CASSLMTVTGELFF
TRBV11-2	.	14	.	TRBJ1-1	TGTGCCAGCAGCTTAGCCGGGGGAGGATCTGAAGCTTTCTTT	CASSLAGGGSEAFF
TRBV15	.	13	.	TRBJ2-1	TGTGCCACCAGCAGAGGAGGGGGCAATGAGCAGTTCTTC	CATSRGGGNEQFF
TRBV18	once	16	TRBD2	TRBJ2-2	TGTGCCAGCTCACCCAAGAGGAGCGGGGCGACCGGGGAGCTGTTTTTT	CASSPKRSGATGELFF
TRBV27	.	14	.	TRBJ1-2	TGTGCCAGCAGGCTAACCGACGGGGGTTATGGCTACACCTTC	CASRLTDGGYGYTF
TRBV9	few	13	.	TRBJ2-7	TGTGCCAGCAGCCCAAGTTCGGGGTACGAGCAGTACTTC	CASSPSSGYEQYF
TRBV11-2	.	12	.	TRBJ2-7	TGTGCCAGCAGCTTAGATCCCGGGGTGAAGGACTTC	CASSLDPGVKDF
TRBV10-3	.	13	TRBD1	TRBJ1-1	TGTGCCATCAGTGCGACAGGGTATACTGAAGCTTTCTTT	CAISATGYTEAFF
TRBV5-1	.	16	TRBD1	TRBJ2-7	TGCGCCAGCAGCTTGGAGGGGGCTGACTTCATCTACGAGCAGTACTTC	CASSLEGADFIYEQYF
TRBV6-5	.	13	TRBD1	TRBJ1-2	TGTGCCAGCAGTAGAGACAGGGTATCTGGCTACACCTTC	CASSRDRVSGYTF
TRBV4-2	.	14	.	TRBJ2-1	TGTGCCAGCAGCCAAGACCAGACCTACAATGAGCAGTTCTTC	CASSQDQTYNEQFF
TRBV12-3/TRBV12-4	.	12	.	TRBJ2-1	TGTGCCAGCAGTTCGAGATGGGATGAGCAGTTCTTC	CASSSRWDEQFF
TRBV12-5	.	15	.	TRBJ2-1	TGTGCTAGTGGTTTGGCGACTACCCTGGAGAATGAGCAGTTCTTC	CASGLATTLENEQFF
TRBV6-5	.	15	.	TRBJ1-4	TGTGCCAGCAACCACGAGAGACAGCTTAATGAAAAACTGTTTTTT	CASNHERQLNEKLFF
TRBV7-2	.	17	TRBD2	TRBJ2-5	TGTGCCAGCAGCTTAAATCGTCTAGCGGGGGCACAAGAGACCCAGTACTTC	CASSLNRLAGAQETQYF
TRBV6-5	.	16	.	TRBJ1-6	TGTGCCAGCAGTTCGAGAGGGACGCCTAATAATTCACCCCTCCACTTT	CASSSRGTPNNSPLHF
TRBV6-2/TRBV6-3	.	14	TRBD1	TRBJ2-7	TGTGCCAGCAGCCAGGGACAGTCCCCCTACGAGCAGTACTTC	CASSQGQSPYEQYF
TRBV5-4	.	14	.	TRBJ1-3	TGTGCCAGCAGTCCCATGAGCTCTGGAAACACCATATATTTT	CASSPMSSGNTIYF
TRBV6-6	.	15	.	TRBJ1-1	TGTGCCAGCAGTCAATATCAGGGGTATAGGACTGAAGCTTTCTTT	CASSQYQGYRTEAFF
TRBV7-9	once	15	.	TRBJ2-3	TGTGCCAGCCCCTTGGTACGGCTAGGGCCAGATACGCAGTATTTT	CASPLVRLGPDTQYF
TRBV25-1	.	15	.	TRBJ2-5	TGTGCCAGCAGTGAAACCCAATTTGTTCAAGAGACCCAGTACTTC	CASSETQFVQETQYF
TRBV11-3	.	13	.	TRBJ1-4	TGTGCCAGCAGCCCCACAGATAATGAAAAACTGTTTTTT	CASSPTDNEKLFF